These 3 T cell receptor beta chains were all obtained from the same sample, sequenced in a study of shared clonotypes between healthy human individuals. Using immunoSEQ multiplex PCR, the repertoire was profiled, and TCRdb retains in-frame clones only, with some absent. The sample includes approximately 1.5 million clones, just under 99% seen only once; the top ten take roughly 0.36%. Sequences were obtained from naive CD4+ T cells sorted from blood. Subset reported: CD45RA+ positively selected. The source of these receptors is a man between 25 and 39 years old in good health.

Concerning this clone: The germline gene is not matched at one end of the junction; a read error may be the cause. The chain joins TRBV7-7 to TRBJ2-1; 9 positions agree with TRBD1. CDR1 is SSHAT and CDR2 is FNYEAQ in the germline V gene (reference sequence). The CDR3 extends over 13 amino acids. CDR3 region: CASSRTGDAEQFF. In DNA, the CDR3 is TGTGCTAGCAGCAGGACAGGGGACGCTGAGCAGTTCTTC.

The rearrangement joins TRBV6-5 to TRBJ2-7, with unresolved D. Germline loops: CDR1 MNHEY, CDR2 SVGAGI. The CDR3 contains 15 residues. Trimming cost V 6 bases and J 2 bases, with 17 bases left between them. The CDR3 nucleotides read TGTGCCAGCAGCCCCTCCTGGCCGGACGCCTACGAGCAGTACTTC. Translating gives CASSPSWPDAYEQYF.

CDR3 sequence (DNA): TGTGCCAGCAGCTCCCCCCAAAAACTGTTTTTT. Amino acid sequence: CASSSPQKLFF. The chain joins TRBV21-1 to TRBJ1-4. TRBV21-1 is a documented pseudogene. CDR3 length: 11 amino acids.